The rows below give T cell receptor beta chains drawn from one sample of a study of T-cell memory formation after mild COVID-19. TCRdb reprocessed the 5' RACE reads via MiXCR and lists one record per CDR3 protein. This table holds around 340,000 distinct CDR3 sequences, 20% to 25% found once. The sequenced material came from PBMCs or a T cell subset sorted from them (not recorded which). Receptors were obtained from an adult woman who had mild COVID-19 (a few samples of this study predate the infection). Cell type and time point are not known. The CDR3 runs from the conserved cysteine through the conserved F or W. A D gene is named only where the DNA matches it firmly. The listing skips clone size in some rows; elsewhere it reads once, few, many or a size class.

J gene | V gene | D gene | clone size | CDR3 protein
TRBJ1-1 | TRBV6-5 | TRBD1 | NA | CASTWDRLNTEAFF
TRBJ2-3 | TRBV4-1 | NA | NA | CASSQEGQGGNTDTQYF
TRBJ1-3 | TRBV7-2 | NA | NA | CASSRGVTSGNTIYF
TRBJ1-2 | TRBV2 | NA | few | CASSATFPGSYGYTF
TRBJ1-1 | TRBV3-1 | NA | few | CASSQKPNTEAFF
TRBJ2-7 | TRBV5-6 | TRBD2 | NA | CASSLPFGRASYEQYF
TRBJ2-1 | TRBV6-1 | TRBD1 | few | CASSSVQGASNEQFF
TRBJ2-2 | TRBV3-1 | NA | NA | CASSQRPGGELFF
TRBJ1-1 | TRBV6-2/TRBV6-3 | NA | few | CASSYASKTGIGGGTEAFF
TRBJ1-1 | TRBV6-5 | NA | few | CASSYPGTGFAFF